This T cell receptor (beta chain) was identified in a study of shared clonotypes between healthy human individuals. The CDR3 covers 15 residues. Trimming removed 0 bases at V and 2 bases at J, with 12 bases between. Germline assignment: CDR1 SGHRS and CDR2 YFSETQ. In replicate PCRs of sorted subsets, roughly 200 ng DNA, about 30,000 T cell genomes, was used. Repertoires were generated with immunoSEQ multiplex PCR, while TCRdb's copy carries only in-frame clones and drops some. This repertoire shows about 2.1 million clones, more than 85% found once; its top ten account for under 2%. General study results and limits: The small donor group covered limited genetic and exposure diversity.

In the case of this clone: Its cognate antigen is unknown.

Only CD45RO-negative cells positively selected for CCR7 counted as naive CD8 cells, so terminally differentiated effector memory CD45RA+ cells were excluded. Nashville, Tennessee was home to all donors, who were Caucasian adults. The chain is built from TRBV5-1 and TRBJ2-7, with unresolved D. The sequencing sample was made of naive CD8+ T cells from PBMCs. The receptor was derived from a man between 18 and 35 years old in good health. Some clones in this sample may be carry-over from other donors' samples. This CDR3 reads CASSLVAAATYEQYF. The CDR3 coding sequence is TGCGCCAGCAGCTTGGTGGCAGCAGCAACCTACGAGCAGTACTTC.